The source of this T cell receptor beta chain is a study of Ad26.COV2.S vaccination and SARS-CoV-2 variants. Specified treatment: over 15 received Ad26.COV2.S at low or high dose, single or two shots; 5 received placebo; per-sample allocation not given. Collection of samples fell on day 63 after the first vaccine or placebo injection. Study-level findings and limits: Substantial post-vaccination breadth of spike-specific CD8+ and CD4+ T cell responses was reported. Comparability of non-spike TCR breadth was observed across vaccine and placebo recipients.

Concerning this clone: The antigen is not known.

Sequencing was performed with immunoSEQ multiplex PCR; in TCRdb, only in-frame clones are kept and a portion is missing. The sample lists about 680,000 clones; about 90% were seen once. This CDR3 contains 14 residues. Germline assignment: CDR1 SNHLY and CDR2 FYNNEI. Trimming shortened V by 6 bases and J by 7 bases, and 15 bases separated the two germline ends. The V gene is TRBV2, the J gene TRBJ1-4; tentatively, D is TRBD1 (6 bases). This material consisted of peripheral blood, taken in a trial of Ad26.COV2.S vaccine versus placebo. This sequence was found in a person between 18 and 65 years old who received the Ad26.COV2.S COVID-19 vaccine or a placebo. The CDR3 loop is CASRIGQRVEKLFF. The CDR3 region has the DNA TGTGCCAGCAGGATCGGACAGAGGGTTGAAAAACTGTTTTTT.